This passage covers 9 T cell receptor beta chains from one sample sequenced in a study of T cells in Graves' hyperthyroidism and ophthalmopathy. Amplified regions were TCR beta CDR3 sequences from RNA transcripts. The HTBI primer set drove a first-round RT-PCR of the TCR CDR3. TCRdb used MiXCR to reprocess the multiplex PCR reads, holding one entry per CDR3 protein. The table has hundreds of thousands of distinct CDR3 sequences, approximately 36% seen once. Sample: blood. The source of these receptors is a woman between 35 and 50 years old with Graves' hyperthyroidism.

As to this clonotype: A read error is possible here, since a much larger clone lies one base away. The final CDR3 position lacks the conserved phenylalanine or tryptophan, pointing to a likely read error. The chain combines TRBV6-1 with TRBJ2-7; D not certain. In germline, CDR1 is MNHNS, CDR2 SASEGT. V lost 8 bases to trimming and J lost 4 bases, with 18 bases between them. The CDR3 spans 14 residues. The DNA of the CDR3 is TGTGCCAGCGGGCTCACTCGTAGCCCGTACGAGCAGTACCTC. Its protein is CASGLTRSPYEQYL.

The CDR3 loop is CASSHTGFGSYEQYF. DNA of the CDR3: TGTGCCAGTAGTCATACAGGGTTTGGCTCCTACGAGCAGTACTTC. The chain employs TRBV19 and TRBJ2-7; tentatively, D is TRBD1 (6 bases). The V end lost 5 bases, the J end lost 0 bases, and 14 bases lay between the germline ends. Germline V CDR1 and CDR2: LNHDA, SQIVND (reference sequence). CDR3 length: 15 amino acids.

On this clonotype: This may arise from a read error, as a much more abundant clone is one base away. This chain uses TRBV9 with TRBJ2-3, with no clear D. The CDR3 loop spans 13 amino acids. Germline V gene data show CDR1 as SGDLS and CDR2 as YYNGEE. The V end was cut by 0 bases, the J end by 2 bases, with 4 bases between. As DNA, the CDR3 is TGTGCCAGCAGCGTAGACCTCACAGATACGCAGTATTTT. As protein: CASSVDLTDTQYF.

This sequence joins TRBV29-1 and TRBJ2-7, with 8 nucleotides matching TRBD2. Trimming at V came to 3 bases and at J to 4 bases, leaving 5 bases not matched to a gene. The CDR3 contains 13 residues. CDR1 SQVTM and CDR2 ANQGSEA come from the germline V gene. The CDR3 sequence: CSVDGRGGYEQYF. CDR3 nucleotides: TGCAGCGTTGATGGTCGGGGGGGATACGAGCAGTACTTC.

This chain links TRBV28 with TRBJ2-7, with D perhaps TRBD2 (6 bases). V dropped 6 bases and J dropped 8 bases, with 17 bases sitting between them. The length of the CDR3 is 13 residues. Germline V gives CDR1 MDHEN, CDR2 SYDVKM. The CDR3 protein is CASSPRDFVKQYF. CDR3 DNA sequence: TGTGCCAGCAGCCCAAGGGACTTCGTCAAGCAGTACTTC.

The chain couples TRBV2 to TRBJ1-1; D not resolved. The V end lost 3 bases, the J end lost 0 bases, and 11 bases lay between the germline ends. There are 15 residues in the CDR3. CDR1 SNHLY and CDR2 FYNNEI come from the germline V gene. The CDR3 coding sequence is TGTGCCAGCAGTGACAACGGCCCAATGAACACTGAAGCTTTCTTT. This codes for CASSDNGPMNTEAFF.

This clonotype appeared many times. The rearrangement uses TRBV19 and TRBJ2-5; tentative D call: TRBD2 (6 bases). V was cut by 3 bases and J by 3 bases, with 8 bases left in between. The CDR3 is made up of 13 amino acids. Germline assignment: CDR1 LNHDA and CDR2 SQIVND (reference sequence). DNA of the CDR3: TGTGCCAGTAGTATCGTAGCGGAAGAGACCCAGTACTTC. This translates into CASSIVAEETQYF.

This chain links TRBV6-4 with TRBJ1-5; D call uncertain. The CDR3 has 13 amino acids. With 6 bases removed from V and 6 bases from J, the gap between germline ends came to 12 bases. Germline V gene sequence: CDR1 MRHNA, CDR2 SNTAGT. The CDR3 DNA reads as TGTGCCAGCAGGAACGGACGAATTCAGCCCCAGCATTTT. Translating gives CASRNGRIQPQHF.

The table lists this clonotype with a count of one. The chain recombines TRBV20-1 with TRBJ2-7, with D tentatively TRBD1 (6 bases). Germline CDR1 and CDR2: DFQATT and SNEGSKA (reference sequence). There are 12 residues in the CDR3. Trimming took off 3 bases at V and 4 bases at J, with 10 bases between the two ends. This chain's CDR3 is CSARPRGYEQYF. For the CDR3, the DNA is TGCAGTGCTAGGCCCAGGGGTTACGAGCAGTACTTC.